The present T cell receptor beta chain was sequenced within a study of blood T cell repertoires in COVID-19. Trimming cost V 4 bases and J 1 base, with 15 bases left between them. The germline gives CDR1 SGDLS, CDR2 YYNGEE. This CDR3 region has 16 residues. Sequencing was performed with immunoSEQ multiplex PCR; in TCRdb, only in-frame clones are kept and a portion is missing. Of over 50,000 clones listed, more than 80% are singletons. This sequence joins TRBV9 and TRBJ2-1; D may be TRBD2 (6 bases). The TCR sequence derives from a woman aged 40 to 50 with acute COVID-19. Specimen: PBMCs or T cells enriched from blood (not recorded which). In nucleotides, the CDR3 is TGTGCCAGCAGCCCTACAGGAGGACTATCCTACAATGAGCAGTTCTTC. Amino acids: CASSPTGGLSYNEQFF.